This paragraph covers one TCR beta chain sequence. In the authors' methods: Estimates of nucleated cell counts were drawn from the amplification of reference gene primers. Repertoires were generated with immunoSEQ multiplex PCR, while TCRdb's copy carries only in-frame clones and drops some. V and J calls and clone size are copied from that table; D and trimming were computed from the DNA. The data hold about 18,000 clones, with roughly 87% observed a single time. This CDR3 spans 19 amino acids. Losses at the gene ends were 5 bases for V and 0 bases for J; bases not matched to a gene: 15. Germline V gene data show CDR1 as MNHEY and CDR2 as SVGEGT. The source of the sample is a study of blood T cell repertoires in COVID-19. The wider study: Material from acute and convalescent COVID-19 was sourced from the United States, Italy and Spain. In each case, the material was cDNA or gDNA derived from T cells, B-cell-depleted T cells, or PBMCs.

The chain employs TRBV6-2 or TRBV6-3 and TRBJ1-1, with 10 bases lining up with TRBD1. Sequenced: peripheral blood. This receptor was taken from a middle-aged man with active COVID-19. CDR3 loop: CASSRNRQGAFSMNTEAFF. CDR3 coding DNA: TGTGCCAGCAGTCGGAATCGACAGGGGGCTTTCTCCATGAACACTGAAGCTTTCTTT.